These 26 T cell receptor beta chains originate from one sample sequenced in a study of CD8 T cells in ankylosing spondylitis. These receptors have no known antigen. Study-wide findings and caveats: What appeared characteristic of ankylosing spondylitis blood was a TCR beta motif of fewer than ten highly homologous variants.

TCRdb redid the calling of the 5' RACE reads with MiXCR, one entry per CDR3 protein. This sample has hundreds of thousands of distinct CDR3 sequences, with around 11% found just once. The sequencing input was blood, either unsorted or a sorted T cell fraction (not recorded which). The receptors were sampled from a male donor with ankylosing spondylitis.

This clonotype was found a few times. V and J are TRBV6-2 or TRBV6-3 and TRBJ2-2, with D possibly called TRBD1 or TRBD2 (8 bases each). The V gene lost 7 bases and the J gene lost 7 bases, with 28 bases spanning the gap. Germline CDR1 is MNHEY and CDR2 is SVGEGT. CDR3 size: 18 residues. CDR3 nucleotide sequence: TGTGCCAGCAAGTCATTTGACGGGAGGGCAGGGGGCATCGGGGAGCTGTTTTTT. Translation gives CASKSFDGRAGGIGELFF.

The V call is TRBV20-1, the J call TRBJ1-1; TRBD1 is a possible D gene (5 bases). CDR1 is DFQATT, CDR2 SNEGSKA, per germline (reference sequence). The CDR3 runs to 16 residues. The V end was cut by 0 bases, the J end by 0 bases, with 14 bases between. The CDR3 sequence: CSARDYLRGLNTEAFF. In DNA, the CDR3 is TGCAGTGCTAGAGATTACCTAAGGGGCCTGAACACTGAAGCTTTCTTT.

The chain employs TRBV7-2 and TRBJ2-2, with a possible D match to TRBD1 (6 bases). Trimming took 1 base from V and 2 from J, leaving 11 bases between them. From germline, CDR1 is SGHTA and CDR2 FQGNSA. The CDR3 spans 16 residues. The CDR3 DNA follows: TGTGCCAGCAGCTTAGATGGGGGCCCCAACACCGGGGAGCTGTTTTTT. Protein: CASSLDGGPNTGELFF.

Points on this clonotype: Just one base apart from a much larger clone, this may be a read error. This rearrangement joins TRBV18 to TRBJ2-5; D might be TRBD2 (5 bases). This CDR3 has 14 amino acids. Germline V gene lookup returns CDR1 KGHSH and CDR2 LQKENI. The CDR3 region has the DNA TGTGCCAGCTCACCTCCGGGAAACCAAGAGAACCAGTACTTC. Encoded protein: CASSPPGNQENQYF. The full variable domain, in which reference TRBV18 and TRBJ2-5 provide the parts outside the CDR3, is NAGVMQNPRHLVRRRGQEARLRCSPMKGHSHVYWYRQLPEEGLKFMVYLQKENIIDESGMPKERFSAEFPKEGPSILRIQQVVRGDSAAYFCASSPPGNQENQYFGPGTRLLVL.

The gene calls are TRBV5-1 and TRBJ2-7; 10 bases align to TRBD2. V shed 2 bases and J 6 bases; nucleotides not matched to a gene: 11. The CDR3 runs to 16 residues. Per germline, CDR1 SGHRS and CDR2 YFSETQ. The CDR3, as DNA: TGCGCCAGCAGCTTTTTTAGCGGGAGGATTGGGGCCGAGCAGTACTTC. It is translated as CASSFFSGRIGAEQYF.

Only a few counts were recorded for this clonotype. The CDR3 reads CASSGPTGSYEQYF. The DNA of the CDR3 is TGTGCCAGCAGCGGACCAACAGGGTCCTACGAGCAGTACTTC. The V gene is TRBV7-2, the J gene TRBJ2-7; possible D gene TRBD1, 6 bases. Deletions cut 5 bases from V and 1 base from J, with 12 bases between. The CDR3 length is 14 residues. Per germline, CDR1 SGHTA and CDR2 FQGNSA.

CDR3 coding DNA: TGTGCCAGCAGTTCTACCCATGTGGGGCTGAGAGATGGCTACACCTTC. This translates into CASSSTHVGLRDGYTF. The chain uses TRBV12-3 or TRBV12-4 and TRBJ1-2, with a weak D call TRBD1 (5 bases). Trimming removed 4 bases at V and 6 bases at J, with 21 bases between. This CDR3 has 16 residues.

This clonotype has only a few counts. V usage is TRBV20-1 and J usage is TRBJ2-2; D unresolved. Germline CDR1 is DFQATT and CDR2 is SNEGSKA (reference sequence). V lost 6 bases and J lost 0, with 8 bases in between. The CDR3 loop spans 13 amino acids. This CDR3 is CSAMGPNTGELFF. As DNA, the CDR3 is TGCAGTGCCATGGGCCCGAACACCGGGGAGCTGTTTTTT.

The table lists this clonotype with a few counts. V usage is TRBV6-1 and J usage is TRBJ2-3; a weak D match, TRBD2 (5 bases). Per the germline V gene, CDR1 is MNHNS and CDR2 is SASEGT. Between the trimmed V and J ends, which lost 6 bases and 3 bases, there was a span of 16 bases. The CDR3 contains 15 residues. The CDR3 DNA reads as TGTGCCAGCAGCCCTACGAATGGAGGAACAGATACGCAGTATTTT. It codes for CASSPTNGGTDTQYF.

The chain joins TRBV29-1 to TRBJ1-2, with 10 bases lining up with TRBD1. The CDR3 is made up of 13 amino acids. Trimming removed 0 bases from V and 8 bases from J; junction bases left unmatched: 3. Germline V gene lookup returns CDR1 SQVTM and CDR2 ANQGSEA. The CDR3 loop reads CSVEDRTGGGYTF. CDR3 coding DNA: TGCAGCGTTGAAGATCGGACAGGGGGAGGCTACACCTTC.

There are a few counts of this clonotype. The V call is TRBV20-1, the J call TRBJ2-1, with TRBD2 identical over 12 bases. The ends lost 6 bases at V and 4 bases at J; junction bases unmatched: 4. The germline CDR1 and CDR2 sequences are DFQATT and SNEGSKA (reference sequence). The length of the CDR3 is 14 residues. The CDR3 is CSARLAGAYNEQFF. For the CDR3, the DNA is TGCAGTGCCAGACTAGCGGGAGCATACAATGAGCAGTTCTTC.

V and J are TRBV18 and TRBJ1-4; 8 bases are shared with TRBD1. Trimming cost V 3 bases and J 7 bases; bases outside gene matches: 4. The CDR3 totals 14 residues. Germline V gives CDR1 KGHSH, CDR2 LQKENI. The CDR3 nucleotides are TGTGCCAGCTCACCCCAGGGGGCTGGTGAAAAACTGTTTTTT. As protein: CASSPQGAGEKLFF.

This clonotype was seen only a few times. The rearrangement joins TRBV6-5 to TRBJ2-5, with 11 bases fitting TRBD2. With V trimmed by 2 bases and J by 4 bases, 6 bases remained unmatched. Germline CDR1 and CDR2: MNHEY and SVGAGI. The CDR3 is made up of 16 amino acids. In DNA form, the CDR3 reads TGTGCCAGCAGTTACGCCATAGCGGGGGGGCGAGAGACCCAGTACTTC. Encoded protein: CASSYAIAGGRETQYF.

This clonotype was counted a few times. The rearrangement joins TRBV7-2 to TRBJ1-1; D gene uncertain. Trimming stripped 1 base from V and 4 bases from J, with 10 bases between. This CDR3 has 14 residues. Germline-derived CDR1 and CDR2 are SGHTA and FQGNSA. CDR3 in amino acids: CASSLVGTGTEAFF. The CDR3 bases are TGTGCCAGCAGCTTAGTCGGAACGGGCACTGAAGCTTTCTTT.

The chain joins TRBV6-1 to TRBJ1-6, with D perhaps matching TRBD1 (5 bases). Germline lookup yields CDR1 MNHNS and CDR2 SASEGT. The CDR3 spans 15 residues. Trimming stripped 1 base from V and 8 bases from J, with 12 bases between. CDR3 loop: CASSEGGRVDSPLHF. The CDR3 DNA sequence: TGTGCCAGCAGTGAAGGGGGCAGGGTGGATTCACCCCTCCACTTT.

This clonotype occurred many times. V gene TRBV6-1 combines with J gene TRBJ1-2; 8 positions match TRBD1. The germline V gene encodes CDR1 MNHNS and CDR2 SASEGT. The CDR3 length is 15 residues. The V and J ends lost 5 bases and 3 bases, in that order; junction bases with no gene match: 8. The DNA of the CDR3 is TGTGCCAGCAGTCCACAGGGGGGGAATTACTATGGCTACACCTTC. Its translation: CASSPQGGNYYGYTF.

This clonotype occurred a few times. The V gene is TRBV7-2, the J gene TRBJ2-3; D might be TRBD1 (6 bases). V was clipped by 4 bases and J by 6 bases, with 11 bases between them. The germline CDR1 and CDR2 sequences are SGHTA and FQGNSA. This CDR3 region has 13 residues. CDR3 sequence: CASSWDISDTQYF. The CDR3 DNA reads as TGTGCCAGCAGCTGGGACATTTCGGATACGCAGTATTTT.

This clonotype showed up just a few times. The CDR3 reads CASRPSGSLMQFF. The CDR3 DNA reads TGTGCCAGCCGTCCTAGCGGGAGCCTGATGCAGTTCTTC. V and J are TRBV28 and TRBJ2-1; 10 bases line up with TRBD2. Germline-derived CDR1 and CDR2 are MDHEN and SYDVKM. V gave up 8 bases and J gave up 12 bases; unmatched junction bases: 10. This CDR3 is 13 amino acids long.

This clonotype was observed a handful of times. The chain recombines TRBV18 with TRBJ2-2; unclear D gene. Trimming left V 5 bases short and J 5 bases short, with 12 bases between. In germline, CDR1 is KGHSH, CDR2 LQKENI. The CDR3 covers 14 residues. CDR3 in DNA: TGTGCCAGCTCAGCCGACCTGGGGACCGGGGAGCTGTTTTTT. Translating it yields CASSADLGTGELFF.

The rearrangement uses TRBV7-9 and TRBJ2-2; TRBD1 matches at 8 bases. The CDR3 is made up of 16 amino acids. The germline V gene encodes CDR1 SEHNR and CDR2 FQNEAQ (reference sequence). With V trimmed by 3 bases and J by 3 bases, 6 bases remained unmatched. The CDR3: CASSFHGTGYTGELFF. The CDR3 bases are TGTGCCAGCAGCTTTCACGGGACAGGTTACACCGGGGAGCTGTTTTTT.

V and J are TRBV7-8 and TRBJ1-1; D remains ambiguous. The CDR3 consists of 11 residues. V shed 4 bases and J shed 6 bases, with 6 bases lying between them. Germline CDR1 is SGHVS and CDR2 is FQNEAQ. The CDR3 sequence is CASSSIAEAFF. The CDR3 coding sequence is TGTGCCAGCAGCTCCATCGCTGAAGCTTTCTTT.

The rearrangement links TRBV4-3 to TRBJ1-4; D gene uncertain. The CDR3 has 17 residues. V lost 0 bases to trimming and J lost 0 bases, with 11 bases between them. Germline values: CDR1 LGHNA, CDR2 YSLEER. In nucleotides, the CDR3 is TGCGCCAGCAGCCAAGATGTCCCGGGGTCAACTAATGAAAAACTGTTTTTT. It codes for CASSQDVPGSTNEKLFF.

This clonotype was observed a few times. The rearrangement uses TRBV24-1 and TRBJ2-1; 7 positions match TRBD2. Germline assignment: CDR1 KGHDR and CDR2 SFDVKD. This CDR3 is 13 amino acids long. CDR3 in amino acids: CATGGGPLNEQFF. The CDR3, as DNA: TGTGCGACCGGGGGAGGGCCCTTGAATGAGCAGTTCTTC.

This clonotype was seen ten or more times. This chain links TRBV12-3 or TRBV12-4 with TRBJ2-5; D unresolved. The CDR3 extends over 13 amino acids. V was clipped by 5 bases and J by 4 bases, with 11 bases between them. The CDR3 DNA reads TGTGCCAGCAGTCCTCAATCTGGAGAGACCCAGTACTTC. This encodes CASSPQSGETQYF.

This chain uses TRBV4-3 with TRBJ2-2; TRBD1 agrees at 9 bases. Looked up from germline, CDR1 is LGHNA and CDR2 is YSLEER. V lost 3 bases, J lost 6 bases, and 5 bases stayed unmatched. This CDR3 has 15 amino acids. CDR3 loop: CASSQPGQGPGELFF. The CDR3 DNA sequence: TGCGCCAGCAGCCAGCCGGGACAGGGACCCGGGGAGCTGTTTTTT.

The CDR3: CASTDKPLGANVLTF. The CDR3 nucleotides read TGCGCCAGCACCGACAAACCTCTAGGGGCCAACGTCCTGACTTTC. The chain joins TRBV5-1 to TRBJ2-6; D gene ambiguous. Trimming cost V 6 bases and J 4 bases, with 14 bases left between them. The CDR3 runs to 15 residues. Germline-derived CDR1 and CDR2 are SGHRS and YFSETQ.